The 6 T cell receptor beta chains below come from one sample, sequenced in a study of T cell responses to AZD1222 COVID-19 vaccine. Profiling relied on immunoSEQ multiplex PCR, and the TCRdb table lists in-frame clones only, not all of them. The sample lists around 100,000 clones, about 90% seen once, with under 2% in the top ten. Specimen: peripheral blood, collected on day 0 of AZD1222 vaccination. The receptors derive from an adult in good health.

The DNA for the CDR3 is TGTGCCAGCAGTTGGGACAGGCTCAATCAGCCCCAGCATTTT. This translates into CASSWDRLNQPQHF. The rearrangement links TRBV2 to TRBJ1-5; 8 bases fit TRBD1. CDR3 length: 14 amino acids. V trimming: 5 bases; J trimming: 3 bases; junction bases outside the gene matches: 3. Germline assignment: CDR1 SNHLY and CDR2 FYNNEI.

The gene calls are TRBV7-9 and TRBJ1-1; possibly TRBD1 for D (5 bases). CDR1 is SEHNR and CDR2 is FQNEAQ in the germline V gene (reference sequence). This CDR3 is 17 amino acids long. V shed 6 bases and J shed 0 bases, with 20 bases lying between them. This CDR3 is CASRPRDPRGMNTEAFF. The CDR3 DNA sequence: TGTGCCAGCAGGCCAAGGGACCCCCGGGGGATGAACACTGAAGCTTTCTTT.

In DNA form, the CDR3 reads TGTGCCACCAGTGACAACCGGGACAGAAATCAGCCCCAGCATTTT. It is translated as CATSDNRDRNQPQHF. The chain joins TRBV24-1 to TRBJ1-5; 7 positions agree with TRBD1. Per germline, CDR1 KGHDR and CDR2 SFDVKD. The CDR3 is made up of 15 amino acids. V lost 4 bases to trimming and J lost 4 bases; unmatched junction nucleotides: 6.

In the case of this clone: A junction boundary mismatches the germline segment, possibly from a read error. The CDR3 nucleotides read TGTGCCAGCAGCCAGGAGACTAGCGGGAGACACTTC. Translation: CASSQETSGRHF. V and J are TRBV3-1 (or the pseudogene TRBV3-2) and TRBJ2-5; 12 bases match TRBD2. The V gene's germline CDR1 is LGHDT and CDR2 YNNKEL (reference sequence). This CDR3 has 12 residues.

The chain combines TRBV6-2 or TRBV6-3 with TRBJ2-2; TRBD2 matches at 8 bases. The CDR3 has 17 amino acids. With 3 bases clipped from V and 7 bases from J, the junction kept 13 bases outside the gene matches. Germline loops: CDR1 MNHEY, CDR2 SVGEGT. The CDR3 DNA sequence: TGTGCCAGCAGTTATCCCCGGGAGCGGGAGATCGGCGGGGAGCTGTTTTTT. Its protein is CASSYPREREIGGELFF.

V usage is TRBV10-3 and J usage is TRBJ2-7; 9 nucleotides align to TRBD2. In germline, CDR1 is ENHRY, CDR2 SYGVKD. With 3 bases clipped from V and 2 bases from J, the junction kept 8 bases outside the gene matches. The CDR3 covers 16 residues. CDR3 in DNA: TGTGCCATCAGTGATGAGTCCCTAGCGGGGACCTACGAGCAGTACTTC. It translates to CAISDESLAGTYEQYF.